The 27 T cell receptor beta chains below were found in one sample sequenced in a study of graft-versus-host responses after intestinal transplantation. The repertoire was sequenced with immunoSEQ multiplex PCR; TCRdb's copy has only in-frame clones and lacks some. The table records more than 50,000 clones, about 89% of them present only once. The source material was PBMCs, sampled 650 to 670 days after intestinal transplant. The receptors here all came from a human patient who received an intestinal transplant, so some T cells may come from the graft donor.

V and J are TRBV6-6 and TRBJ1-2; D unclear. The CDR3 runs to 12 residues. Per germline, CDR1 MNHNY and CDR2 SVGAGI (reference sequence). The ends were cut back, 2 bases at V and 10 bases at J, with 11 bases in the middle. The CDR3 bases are TGTGCCAGCAGTTACACCAAGGTCGACTACACCTTC. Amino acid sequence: CASSYTKVDYTF.

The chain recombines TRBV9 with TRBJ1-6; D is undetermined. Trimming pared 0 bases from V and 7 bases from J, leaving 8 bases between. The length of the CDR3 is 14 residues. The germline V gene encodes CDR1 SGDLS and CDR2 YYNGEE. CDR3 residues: CASSVGGKNSPLHF. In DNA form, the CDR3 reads TGTGCCAGCAGCGTAGGTGGGAAAAATTCACCCCTCCACTTT.

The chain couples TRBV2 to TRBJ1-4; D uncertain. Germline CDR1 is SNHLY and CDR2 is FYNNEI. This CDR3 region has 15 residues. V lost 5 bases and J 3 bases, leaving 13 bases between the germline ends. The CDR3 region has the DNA TGTGCCAGCAGTCGAGAAACCCTGTCTAATGAAAAACTGTTTTTT. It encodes CASSRETLSNEKLFF.

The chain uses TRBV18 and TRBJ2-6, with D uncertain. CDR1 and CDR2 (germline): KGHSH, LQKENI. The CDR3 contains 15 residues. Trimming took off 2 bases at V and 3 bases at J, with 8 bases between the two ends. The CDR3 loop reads CASSPESGGANVLTF. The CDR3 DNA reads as TGTGCCAGCTCACCAGAGTCAGGTGGGGCCAACGTCCTGACTTTC.

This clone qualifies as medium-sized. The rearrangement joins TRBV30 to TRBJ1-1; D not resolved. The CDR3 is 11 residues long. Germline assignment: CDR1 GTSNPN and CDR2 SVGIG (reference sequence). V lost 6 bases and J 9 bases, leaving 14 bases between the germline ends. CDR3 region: CACAKARQAFF. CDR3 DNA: TGTGCCTGTGCCAAGGCTCGCCAAGCTTTCTTT.

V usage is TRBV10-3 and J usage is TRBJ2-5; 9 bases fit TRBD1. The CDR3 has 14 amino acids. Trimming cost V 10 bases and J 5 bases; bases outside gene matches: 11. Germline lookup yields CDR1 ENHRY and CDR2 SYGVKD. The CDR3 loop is CATTGTGISETQYF. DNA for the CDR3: TGTGCCACGACCGGGACAGGGATTTCGGAGACCCAGTACTTC.

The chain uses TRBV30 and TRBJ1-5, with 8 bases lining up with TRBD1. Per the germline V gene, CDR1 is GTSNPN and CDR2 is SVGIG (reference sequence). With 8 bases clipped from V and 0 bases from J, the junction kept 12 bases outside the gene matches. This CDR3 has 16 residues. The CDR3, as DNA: TGTGCCGCTGGCCAGGGGGCGGGTTATAGCAATCAGCCCCAGCATTTT. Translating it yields CAAGQGAGYSNQPQHF.

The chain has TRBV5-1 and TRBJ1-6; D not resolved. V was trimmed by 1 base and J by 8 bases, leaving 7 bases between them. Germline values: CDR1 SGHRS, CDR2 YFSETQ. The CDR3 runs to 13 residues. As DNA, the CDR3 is TGCGCCAGCAGCTTGAGGGTAGATTCACCCCTCCACTTT. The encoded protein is CASSLRVDSPLHF.

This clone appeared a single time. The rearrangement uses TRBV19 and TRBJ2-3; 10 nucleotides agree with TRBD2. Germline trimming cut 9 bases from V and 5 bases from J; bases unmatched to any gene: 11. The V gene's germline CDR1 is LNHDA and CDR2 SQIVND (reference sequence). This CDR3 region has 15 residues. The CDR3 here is CASTQQRGGRDTQYF. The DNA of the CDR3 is TGTGCCAGCACCCAACAGCGGGGGGGTAGAGATACGCAGTATTTT.

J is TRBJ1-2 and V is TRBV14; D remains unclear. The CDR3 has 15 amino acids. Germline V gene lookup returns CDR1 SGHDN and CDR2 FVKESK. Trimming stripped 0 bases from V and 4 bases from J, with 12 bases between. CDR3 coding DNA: TGTGCCAGCAGCCAAGAGTTTATCAGGCCCTATGGCTACACCTTC. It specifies CASSQEFIRPYGYTF.

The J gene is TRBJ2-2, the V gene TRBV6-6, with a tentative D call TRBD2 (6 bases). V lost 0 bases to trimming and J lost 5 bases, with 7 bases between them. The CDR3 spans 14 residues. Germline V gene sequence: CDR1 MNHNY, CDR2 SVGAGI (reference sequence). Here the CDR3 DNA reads TGTGCCAGCAGTTACTCGGGGGGAACCGGGGAGCTGTTTTTT. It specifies CASSYSGGTGELFF.

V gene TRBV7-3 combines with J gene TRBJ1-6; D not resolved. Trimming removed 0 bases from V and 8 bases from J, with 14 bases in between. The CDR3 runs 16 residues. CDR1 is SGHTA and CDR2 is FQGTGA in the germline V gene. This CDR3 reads CASSLTSAPMDSPLHF. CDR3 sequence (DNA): TGTGCCAGCAGCTTAACATCCGCCCCCATGGATTCACCCCTCCACTTT.

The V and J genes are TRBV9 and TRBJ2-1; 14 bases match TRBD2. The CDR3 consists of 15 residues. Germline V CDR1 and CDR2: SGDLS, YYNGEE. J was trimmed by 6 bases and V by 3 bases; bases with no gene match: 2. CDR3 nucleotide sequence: TGTGCCAGCAGCGCGGGACTAGCGGGGGCCAATGAGCAGTTCTTC. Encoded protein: CASSAGLAGANEQFF.

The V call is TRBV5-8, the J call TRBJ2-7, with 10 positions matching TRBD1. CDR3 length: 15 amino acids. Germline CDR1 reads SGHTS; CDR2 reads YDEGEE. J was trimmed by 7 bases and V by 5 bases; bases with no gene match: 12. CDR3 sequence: CASRSPGQGKAEQYF. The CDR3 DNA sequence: TGTGCCAGCAGGTCACCGGGACAGGGGAAGGCTGAGCAGTACTTC.

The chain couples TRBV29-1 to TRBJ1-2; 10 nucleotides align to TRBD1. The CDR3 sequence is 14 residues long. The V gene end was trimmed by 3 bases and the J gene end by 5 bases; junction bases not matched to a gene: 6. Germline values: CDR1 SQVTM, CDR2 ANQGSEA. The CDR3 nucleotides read TGCAGCGTTGAGACCGGGACAGGGGCTTATGGCTACACCTTC. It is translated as CSVETGTGAYGYTF.

The CDR3 reads CASSPREEADTQYF. CDR3 DNA: TGTGCCAGCTCACCAAGAGAGGAGGCAGATACGCAGTATTTT. This chain links TRBV18 with TRBJ2-3; TRBD2 might be the D (5 bases). The germline V gene encodes CDR1 KGHSH and CDR2 LQKENI. The CDR3 is made up of 14 amino acids. V was shortened by 2 bases and J by 4 bases, with 10 bases between the two germline ends.

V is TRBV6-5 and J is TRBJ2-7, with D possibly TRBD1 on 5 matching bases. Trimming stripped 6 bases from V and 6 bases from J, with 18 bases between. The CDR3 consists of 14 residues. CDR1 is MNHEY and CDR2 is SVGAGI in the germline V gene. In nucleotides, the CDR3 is TGTGCCAGCAGGTCCCTCAGGGAATGGGGCGAGCAGTACTTC. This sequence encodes CASRSLREWGEQYF.

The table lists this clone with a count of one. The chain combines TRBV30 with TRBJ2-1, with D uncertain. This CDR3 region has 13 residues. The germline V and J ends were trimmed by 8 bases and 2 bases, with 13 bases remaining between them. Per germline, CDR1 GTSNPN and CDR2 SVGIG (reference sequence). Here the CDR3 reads CAVPVATYNEQFF. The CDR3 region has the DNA TGTGCCGTACCAGTAGCTACCTACAATGAGCAGTTCTTC.

CDR3 in DNA: TGTGCCAGCAGTTACACACTAGTGTCTGAGACCCAGTACTTC. It translates to CASSYTLVSETQYF. The chain is built from TRBV6-6 and TRBJ2-5; D is possibly TRBD2 (5 bases). Trimming took 2 bases from V and 5 from J, leaving 12 bases between them. The CDR3 consists of 14 residues. The germline gives CDR1 MNHNY, CDR2 SVGAGI (reference sequence).

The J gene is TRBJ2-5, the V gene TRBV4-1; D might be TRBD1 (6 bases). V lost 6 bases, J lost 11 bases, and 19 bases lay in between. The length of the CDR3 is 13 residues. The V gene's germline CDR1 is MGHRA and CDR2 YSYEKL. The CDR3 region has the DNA TGCGCCAGCAGTCGGCCAGGGGTGGGGGATCAGTACTTC. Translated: CASSRPGVGDQYF.

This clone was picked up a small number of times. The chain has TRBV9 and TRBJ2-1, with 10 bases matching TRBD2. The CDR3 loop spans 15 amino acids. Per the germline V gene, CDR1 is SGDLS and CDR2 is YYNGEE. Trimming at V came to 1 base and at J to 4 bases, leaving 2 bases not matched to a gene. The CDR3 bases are TGTGCCAGCAGCGTATCTAGCGGGGGTTACAATGAGCAGTTCTTC. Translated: CASSVSSGGYNEQFF.

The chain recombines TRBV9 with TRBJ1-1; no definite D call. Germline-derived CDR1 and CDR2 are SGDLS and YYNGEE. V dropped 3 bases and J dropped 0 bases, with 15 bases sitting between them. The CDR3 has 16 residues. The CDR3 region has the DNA TGTGCCAGCAGCGCAGAAGTTGTTGGACTGAACACTGAAGCTTTCTTT. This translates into CASSAEVVGLNTEAFF.

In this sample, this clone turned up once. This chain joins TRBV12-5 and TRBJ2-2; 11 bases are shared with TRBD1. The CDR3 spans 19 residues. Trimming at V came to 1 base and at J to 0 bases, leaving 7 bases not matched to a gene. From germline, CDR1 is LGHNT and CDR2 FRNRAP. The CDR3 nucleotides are TGTGCTAGTGGTTTGGCCCGGACAGGGGGCTTTGCGAACACCGGGGAGCTGTTTTTT. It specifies CASGLARTGGFANTGELFF.

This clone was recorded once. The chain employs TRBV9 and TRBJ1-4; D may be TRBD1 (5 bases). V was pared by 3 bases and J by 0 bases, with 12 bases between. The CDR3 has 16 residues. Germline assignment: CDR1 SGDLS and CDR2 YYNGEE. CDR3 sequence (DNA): TGTGCCAGCAGCGGGGGGATTCTTGCAACTAATGAAAAACTGTTTTTT. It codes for CASSGGILATNEKLFF. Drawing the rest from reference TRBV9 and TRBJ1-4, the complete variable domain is DSGVTQTPKHLITATGQRVTLRCSPRSGDLSVYWYQQSLDQGLQFLIQYYNGEERAKGNILERFSAQQFPDLHSELNLSSLELGDSALYFCASSGGILATNEKLFFGSGTQLSVL.

The CDR3 coding sequence is TGTGCCAGCAGTGACCGGTCAGGTTCAGAGACCCAGTACTTC. Its translation: CASSDRSGSETQYF. This chain joins TRBV2 and TRBJ2-5; no clear D. The CDR3 is 14 residues long. V lost 3 bases to trimming and J lost 4 bases, with 12 bases between them. Germline assignment: CDR1 SNHLY and CDR2 FYNNEI.

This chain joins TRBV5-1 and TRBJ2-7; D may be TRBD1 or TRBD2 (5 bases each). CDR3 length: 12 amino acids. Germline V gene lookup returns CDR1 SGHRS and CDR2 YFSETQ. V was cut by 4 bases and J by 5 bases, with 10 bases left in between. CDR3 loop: CASSLQGHEQYF. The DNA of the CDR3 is TGCGCCAGCAGCCTGCAGGGACACGAGCAGTACTTC.

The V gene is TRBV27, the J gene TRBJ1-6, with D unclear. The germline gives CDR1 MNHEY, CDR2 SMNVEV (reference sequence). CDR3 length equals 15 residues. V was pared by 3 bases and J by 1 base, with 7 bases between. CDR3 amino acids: CASSFRRSYNSPLHF. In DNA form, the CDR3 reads TGTGCCAGCAGTTTTAGGCGTTCCTATAATTCACCCCTCCACTTT.